The clone carrying this TCR beta chain was recorded many times. The target antigen is unknown. With 4 bases removed from V and 4 bases from J, the gap between germline ends came to 14 bases. In germline, CDR1 is SQVTM, CDR2 ANQGSEA. This CDR3 is 14 amino acids long. The sample is drawn from a study of T cells in Graves' hyperthyroidism and ophthalmopathy. Not enrolled were patients with uncontrolled infection, other autoimmune disease, pregnancy or lactation. Clinical symptoms, serum thyroxine and TRAb, thyroid ultrasound and orbital computed tomography together formed the diagnostic basis. Extraction of PBMCs used more than 8.5 ml of fresh peripheral blood. Study-wide findings and caveats: Patients with ophthalmopathy were separated from those with stable hyperthyroidism by a 13 V-J model.

From RNA transcripts, TCR beta CDR3 regions were amplified. In the first-round RT-PCR of the TCR CDR3, the HTBI primer set was used. TCRdb redid the calling of the multiplex PCR reads with MiXCR, one entry per CDR3 protein. This sample has about 640,000 distinct CDR3 sequences; roughly 15% occur once, and the top ten carry approximately 12%. The V call is TRBV29-1, the J call TRBJ2-1; possibly TRBD2 for D (5 bases). The source material was blood. The receptor's source is a woman aged 50 to 60 with Graves' ophthalmopathy. Here the CDR3 DNA reads TGCAGCGTTGGATATAGCGCAGAATACAATGAGCAGTTCTTC. Protein: CSVGYSAEYNEQFF.